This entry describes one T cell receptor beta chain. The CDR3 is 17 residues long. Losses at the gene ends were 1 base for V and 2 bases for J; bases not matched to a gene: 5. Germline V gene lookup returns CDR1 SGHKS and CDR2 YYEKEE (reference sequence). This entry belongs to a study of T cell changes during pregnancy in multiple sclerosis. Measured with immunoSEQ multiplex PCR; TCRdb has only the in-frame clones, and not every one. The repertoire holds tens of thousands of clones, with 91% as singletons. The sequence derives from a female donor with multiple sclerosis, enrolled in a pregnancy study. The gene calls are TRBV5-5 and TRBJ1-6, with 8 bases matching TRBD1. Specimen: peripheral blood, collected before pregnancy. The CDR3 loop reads CASSLPGGVTYNSPLHF. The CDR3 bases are TGTGCCAGCAGCTTGCCAGGGGGCGTAACCTATAATTCACCCCTCCACTTT.